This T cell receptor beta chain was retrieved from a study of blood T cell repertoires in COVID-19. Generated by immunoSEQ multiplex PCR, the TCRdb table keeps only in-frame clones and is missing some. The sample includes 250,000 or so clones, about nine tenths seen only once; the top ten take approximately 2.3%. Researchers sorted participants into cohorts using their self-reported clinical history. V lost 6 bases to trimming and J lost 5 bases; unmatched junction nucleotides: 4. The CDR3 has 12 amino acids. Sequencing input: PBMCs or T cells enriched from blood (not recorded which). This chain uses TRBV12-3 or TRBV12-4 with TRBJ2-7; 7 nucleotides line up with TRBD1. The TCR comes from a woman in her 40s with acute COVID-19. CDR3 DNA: TGTGCCAGCAGCCAGGACAGGAACGAGCAGTACTTC. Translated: CASSQDRNEQYF.